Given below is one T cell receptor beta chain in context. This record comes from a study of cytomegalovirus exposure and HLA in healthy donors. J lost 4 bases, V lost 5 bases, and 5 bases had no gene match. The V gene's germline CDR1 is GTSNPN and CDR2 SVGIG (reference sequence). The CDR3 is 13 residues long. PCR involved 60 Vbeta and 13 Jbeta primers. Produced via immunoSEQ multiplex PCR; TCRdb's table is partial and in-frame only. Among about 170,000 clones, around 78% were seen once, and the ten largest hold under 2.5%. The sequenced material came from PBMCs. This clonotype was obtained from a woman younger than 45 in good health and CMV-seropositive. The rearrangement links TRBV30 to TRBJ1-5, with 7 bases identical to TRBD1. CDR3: CAWDKQGNQPQHF. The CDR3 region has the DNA TGTGCCTGGGATAAACAGGGGAATCAGCCCCAGCATTTT.